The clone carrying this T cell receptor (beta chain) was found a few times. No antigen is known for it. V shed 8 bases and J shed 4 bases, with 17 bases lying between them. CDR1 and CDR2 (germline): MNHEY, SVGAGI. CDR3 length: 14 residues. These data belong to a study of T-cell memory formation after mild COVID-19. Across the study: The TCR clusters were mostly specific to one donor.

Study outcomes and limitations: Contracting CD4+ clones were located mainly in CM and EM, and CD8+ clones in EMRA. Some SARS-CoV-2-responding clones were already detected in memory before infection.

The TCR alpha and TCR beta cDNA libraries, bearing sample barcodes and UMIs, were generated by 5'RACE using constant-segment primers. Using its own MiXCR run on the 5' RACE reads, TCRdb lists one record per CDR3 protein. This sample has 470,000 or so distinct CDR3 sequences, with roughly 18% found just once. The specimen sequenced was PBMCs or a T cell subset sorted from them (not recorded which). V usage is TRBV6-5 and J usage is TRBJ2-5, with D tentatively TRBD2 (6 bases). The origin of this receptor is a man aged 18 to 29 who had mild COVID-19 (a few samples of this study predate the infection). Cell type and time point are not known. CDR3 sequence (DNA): TGTGCCAGCCTCGCCGTTGTGGGACTAGAGACCCAGTACTTC. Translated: CASLAVVGLETQYF.